Listed here is a single TCR beta chain. The antigen remains undetermined. The source of the sample is a study of shared clonotypes between healthy human individuals. Study-wide results and caveats: Generation probabilities were higher for clonotypes shared across all four sorted-subset donors than for unshared ones.

CDR3 length equals 14 residues. The V gene's germline CDR1 is LNHDA and CDR2 SQIVND (reference sequence). Trimming took 7 bases from V and 1 from J, leaving 13 bases between them. TCRdb's copy holds only in-frame clones and misses some; the assay was immunoSEQ multiplex PCR. The sample has around 2.1 million clones; just over 90% are singletons. Naive CD8 cells lacked CD45RO, underwent positive selection for CCR7 and left out terminally differentiated effector memory CD45RA+ cells. All donors qualified as healthy HIV-negative adults and had experienced no recent acute infections or vaccinations. This rearrangement joins TRBV19 to TRBJ1-2, with D tentatively TRBD1 (5 bases). Sequencing used naive CD8+ T cells from PBMCs. The clonotype originates from a man between 18 and 35 years old in good health. Some clones in this sample may be carry-over from other donors' samples. The CDR3 sequence: CASNIGGFNYGYTF. CDR3 nucleotide sequence: TGTGCCAGTAATATCGGGGGATTTAACTATGGCTACACCTTC. The complete variable domain, with remaining parts taken from reference TRBV19 and TRBJ1-2, reads DGGITQSPKYLFRKEGQNVTLSCEQNLNHDAMYWYRQDPGQGLRLIYYSQIVNDFQKGDIAEGYSVSREKKESFPLTVTSAQKNPTAFYLCASNIGGFNYGYTFGSGTRLTVV.